Reported below is one T cell receptor (beta chain). This clonotype was detected ten times or more. Its antigen specificity is not known. The sample holds no much larger clone one base away, and base qualities are not on file. Set within a cohort of healthcare workers in London, UK, this nested case-control study involved weekly PCR testing of nasopharyngeal swabs along with blood sampling. Healthcare workers were recruited between 23 and 31 March 2020, during the week of the UK lockdown, and were followed weekly for up to roughly 16 weeks. These data belong to a study of early T cells in non-severe SARS-CoV-2 infection (dated by TCRdb to the early 2020s). Describing the broader study: TCR sequencing used bulk RNA from unsorted whole blood, so alpha and beta chains could not be paired. Beyond this particular receptor, the publication reports: Matching against VDJdb was skewed toward anti-spike CD8 responses, likely underestimated virus-specific expansions, and missed private and CD4 specificities.

Receptor amplification or capture employed 5' RACE. Sequencing was performed on a NextSeq 500. Unique molecular identifiers were attached to individual cDNA molecules in the TCR library protocol so that sequencing error and PCR bias could be corrected. Sequencing covered both TCR alpha and beta chains, and within each sample the abundances of alpha and beta sequences were tightly co-correlated. Per the original workflow: Decombinator V4 was used to annotate TCR sequences for V gene, J gene and CDR3. Expanded TCRs were defined as changing significantly between any two time points under a Poisson model with p below 0.0001. TCR abundances were normalised to the total number of TCRs sequenced per sample and were expressed as counts per million. TRAV1-2 paired with TRAJ12, TRAJ20 or TRAJ33 defined MAIT TCRs, while TRAV10 paired with TRAJ18 defined iNKT TCRs. VDJdb, accessed 1 November 2021, was searched for CMV, EBV and SARS-CoV-2 annotated TCRs, with TCRs annotated for multiple antigens excluded. TCRdb reprocessing: public reads trimmed at Q25 with fastp, clones called with MiXCR, in-frame beta chains kept. Merged by CDR3 protein, the rows form single entries marked with the most common genes and DNA. TCRdb's processing, not the authors' own work, is the source of the V and J calls. For this sample the table gives approximately 70,000 distinct CDR3 sequences, of which approximately 5% were detected only once. Together, the top ten hold around 6.6% of the sample.

The CDR3, cysteine through phenylalanine, is 11 amino acids long. Only the CDR3 DNA stays, 33 bases, in frame from base 1. CDR1 is given as DFQATT and CDR2 as SNEGSKA, both from the germline V gene (reference sequence). V sheds 2 bases and J sheds 12 bases, leaving 11 bases between their ends. The sequencing used whole blood, collected at baseline. The source of this sequence is an adult who was a healthcare worker with PCR-confirmed SARS-CoV-2 infection or an uninfected control (not recorded which). This chain joins TRBV20-1 to TRBJ1-5, with the D gene not clear enough to name. DNA sequence: TGCAGTGCTAGATACTGGAACGGCCAGCATTTT. This gives the protein CSARYWNGQHF.